Below, 23 T cell receptor beta chains from the same sample are listed, as sequenced in a study of blood T cells in healthy people across ages. A second 7 to 11 cycle PCR used barcoded and J-beta primers. Each CDR3 protein gets one entry after TCRdb re-called the 5' RACE reads with MiXCR. The sample lists about 780,000 distinct CDR3 sequences; around 68% were seen once. Sequencing was carried out using blood. The receptor source for this set is a man aged 25-45 years in good health.

This clonotype was seen only once. The gene calls are TRBV3-1 and TRBJ2-2; no clear D gene. CDR3 length: 15 amino acids. Trimming pared 5 bases from V and 2 bases from J, leaving 12 bases between. Germline values: CDR1 LGHDT, CDR2 YNNKEL (reference sequence). CDR3 DNA sequence: TGTGCCAGCAGCTCCCGGACGGCTAACACCGGGGAGCTGTTTTTT. It codes for CASSSRTANTGELFF.

V gene TRBV4-3 combines with J gene TRBJ2-1, with 8 bases aligning to TRBD2. V gave up 0 bases and J gave up 3 bases; unmatched junction bases: 4. Germline V gene lookup returns CDR1 LGHNA and CDR2 YSLEER. This CDR3 comprises 16 residues. The CDR3 is CASSQDGRGGYNEQFF. CDR3 coding DNA: TGCGCCAGCAGCCAAGACGGACGGGGGGGCTACAATGAGCAGTTCTTC.

This clonotype has just a few counts. The chain links TRBV29-1 to TRBJ2-3; D is undetermined. CDR1 is SQVTM, CDR2 ANQGSEA, per germline. V was shortened by 4 bases and J by 5 bases, with 13 bases between the two germline ends. The CDR3 has 13 amino acids. The DNA of the CDR3 is TGCAGCGTTGGCGGTAGTTCGGTAGATACGCAGTATTTT. This gives the protein CSVGGSSVDTQYF.

This clonotype appeared once. The V gene is TRBV20-1, the J gene TRBJ2-3; possible D gene TRBD2, 6 bases. V dropped 1 base and J dropped 8 bases, with 13 bases sitting between them. Germline V gene lookup returns CDR1 DFQATT and CDR2 SNEGSKA (reference sequence). The CDR3 covers 13 residues. Here the CDR3 reads CSARGGLFGTQYF. CDR3 in DNA: TGCAGTGCTAGAGGGGGACTTTTTGGTACGCAGTATTTT.

J is TRBJ2-7 and V is TRBV12-3 or TRBV12-4; D may be TRBD1 or TRBD2 (5 bases each). The CDR3 contains 15 residues. V lost 4 bases to trimming and J lost 3 bases, with 16 bases between them. The DNA for the CDR3 is TGTGCCAGCAGTTCGGGGCAGAACCTACTCTACGAGCAGTACTTC. Translating it yields CASSSGQNLLYEQYF.

The V call is TRBV4-3, the J call TRBJ2-1; D is ambiguous. From germline, CDR1 is LGHNA and CDR2 YSLEER. Trimming removed 0 bases at V and 8 bases at J, with 17 bases between. This CDR3 has 16 residues. The CDR3 DNA follows: TGCGCCAGCAGCCAAGATCGGGCAGGACCTCTAGATGAGCAGTTCTTC. Amino acid sequence: CASSQDRAGPLDEQFF.

The J gene is TRBJ2-7, the V gene TRBV7-2; 15 bases are shared with TRBD2. The CDR3 is made up of 17 amino acids. V lost 6 bases and J lost 5; bases outside the gene matches: 11. Germline lookup yields CDR1 SGHTA and CDR2 FQGNSA. In DNA form, the CDR3 reads TGTGCCAGCAGGTGGACTAGCGGGGGGGCGGGATACAACGAGCAGTACTTC. Translated, it gives CASRWTSGGAGYNEQYF.

This chain connects TRBV10-3 to TRBJ2-6; D tentatively reads TRBD1 or TRBD2 (6 bases each). The germline V gene has CDR1 ENHRY and CDR2 SYGVKD. The CDR3 runs 17 residues. Trimming left V 3 bases short and J 4 bases short, with 16 bases between. The CDR3 DNA follows: TGTGCCATCAGTGACGCCGGGGGCGCGAACGGGGCCAACGTCCTGACTTTC. It yields the protein CAISDAGGANGANVLTF.

The V call is TRBV25-1, the J call TRBJ1-3; 10 positions agree with TRBD1. The germline gives CDR1 MGHDK, CDR2 SYGVNS. V gave up 3 bases and J gave up 4 bases; unmatched junction bases: 3. The CDR3 runs 15 residues. The CDR3 DNA follows: TGTGCCAGCAGTGAGGGACAGGGGTACGGAAACACCATATATTTT. It is translated as CASSEGQGYGNTIYF.

This clonotype occurred a few times. The gene calls are TRBV11-2 and TRBJ2-7, with D possibly being TRBD1 or TRBD2 (5 bases each). The length of the CDR3 is 12 residues. The V gene lost 4 bases and the J gene lost 6 bases, with 10 bases spanning the gap. Germline V gene lookup returns CDR1 SGHAT and CDR2 FQNNGV. The DNA for the CDR3 is TGTGCCAGCAGCTACTGGGACGGCGAGCAGTACTTC. Its translation: CASSYWDGEQYF.

The J gene is TRBJ2-4, the V gene TRBV6-2 or TRBV6-3; D uncertain. The J call is in doubt because the DNA end fits TRBJ2-7 better. CDR1 MNHEY and CDR2 SVGEGT come from the germline V gene. This CDR3 spans 13 amino acids. The CDR3 region is CAAIRPSPYEQYF. The CDR3 DNA is TGTGCCGCCATCAGGCCCTCCCCCTACGAGCAGTACTTC.

The chain carries TRBV4-3 and TRBJ1-2, with D maybe TRBD1 (6 bases). This CDR3 contains 17 residues. CDR1 and CDR2 (germline): LGHNA, YSLEER. V dropped 0 bases and J dropped 4 bases, with 18 bases sitting between them. This CDR3 is CASSQDEGGLGSYGYTF. Written as DNA, the CDR3 is TGCGCCAGCAGCCAAGATGAGGGGGGTCTTGGGTCCTATGGCTACACCTTC.

The rearrangement joins TRBV7-3 to TRBJ2-6, with TRBD2 as a possible D gene (7 bases). The V end lost 4 bases, the J end lost 13 bases, and 11 bases lay between the germline ends. Germline V lookup: CDR1 SGHTA, CDR2 FQGTGA. This CDR3 region has 12 residues. Here the CDR3 reads CASSSGGPVLTF. The CDR3 DNA reads as TGTGCCAGCAGCTCGGGGGGCCCTGTCCTGACTTTC.

This clonotype was found a few times. This chain links TRBV27 with TRBJ2-5; the match to TRBD2 covers 7 bases. CDR3 size: 14 residues. Trimming removed 2 bases from V and 1 base from J; junction bases left unmatched: 1. From germline, CDR1 is MNHEY and CDR2 SMNVEV (reference sequence). CDR3 DNA: TGTGCCAGCAGTTTAAGGACTAGCCAAGAGACCCAGTACTTC. Amino acids: CASSLRTSQETQYF.

This clonotype came up a few times. The chain carries TRBV7-2 and TRBJ2-1; perhaps TRBD2 as D (7 bases). This CDR3 spans 14 amino acids. Trimming cost V 5 bases and J 4 bases, with 12 bases left between them. Germline V lookup: CDR1 SGHTA, CDR2 FQGNSA. This chain's CDR3 is CASSPGGNYNEQFF. CDR3 nucleotide sequence: TGTGCCAGCAGCCCGGGGGGCAATTACAATGAGCAGTTCTTC.

Worth noting for this clonotype: Being one base from a much bigger clone, this may be a read error. This rearrangement joins TRBV7-2 to TRBJ1-5; TRBD1 matches at 7 bases. Germline CDR1 SGHTA, CDR2 FQGNSA. The CDR3 sequence is 15 residues long. The CDR3 sequence is CASSPETGRSQPLHF. The CDR3 DNA follows: TGTGCCAGCAGCCCGGAGACAGGGAGAAGTCAGCCCCTGCATTTT.

The gene calls are TRBV4-2 and TRBJ2-7; D is undetermined. The V gene lost 4 bases and the J gene lost 4 bases, with 23 bases spanning the gap. CDR1 and CDR2 from the germline V gene are LGHNA and YNFKEQ. CDR3 length: 17 amino acids. CDR3: CASSPELWALSPYEQYF. CDR3 bases: TGTGCCAGCAGCCCAGAGTTGTGGGCCCTATCCCCTTACGAGCAGTACTTC.

J is TRBJ2-7 and V is TRBV7-2; D possibly uses TRBD1 or TRBD2 (5 bases each). Trimming cost V 1 base and J 5 bases, with 21 bases left between them. CDR1 is SGHTA, CDR2 FQGNSA, per germline. The CDR3 has 17 amino acids. The CDR3 sequence is CASSLESGTSILNEQYF. DNA of the CDR3: TGTGCCAGCAGCTTAGAGTCGGGGACCTCTATCCTTAACGAGCAGTACTTC.

The J gene is TRBJ2-1, the V gene TRBV4-3; 7 nucleotides agree with TRBD2. V trimming: 1 base; J trimming: 10 bases; junction bases outside the gene matches: 4. Germline-derived CDR1 and CDR2 are LGHNA and YSLEER. This CDR3 has 13 residues. The CDR3 sequence is CASSQVPGLEQFF. The CDR3 DNA follows: TGCGCCAGCAGCCAAGTCCCGGGACTAGAGCAGTTCTTC.

This clonotype was recorded once. A junction boundary mismatches the germline segment, possibly from a read error. The chain has TRBV27 and TRBJ2-1; TRBD2 aligns across 10 bases. The V gene's germline CDR1 is MNHEY and CDR2 SMNVEV (reference sequence). This CDR3 contains 14 residues. The CDR3 DNA follows: TGTGCCAGCAGTTTTACTAGCGGGGTCAATGGGCAGTTCTTC. Translating gives CASSFTSGVNGQFF.

V is TRBV20-1 and J is TRBJ2-1; TRBD2 aligns across 7 bases. CDR3 length: 14 residues. Per the germline V gene, CDR1 is DFQATT and CDR2 is SNEGSKA (reference sequence). Trimming cost V 5 bases and J 3 bases; bases outside gene matches: 7. CDR3: CSADRGGGYNEQFF. In DNA, the CDR3 is TGCAGTGCTGATCGCGGGGGAGGCTACAATGAGCAGTTCTTC.

The CDR3 reads CASSLAGFLRDSYNEQYF. For the CDR3, the DNA is TGCGCCAGCAGCTTGGCCGGGTTTTTAAGAGACTCCTACAATGAGCAGTACTTC. The chain couples TRBV5-1 to TRBJ2-1; no clear D. TRBJ2-7 matches the DNA end more closely, so the J call is doubtful. The CDR3 runs 18 residues. Germline V gene data show CDR1 as SGHRS and CDR2 as YFSETQ.

The CDR3 spells CASSELRGDFSYEQYF. The CDR3 nucleotides read TGTGCCAGCAGTGAACTGAGGGGCGACTTCTCCTACGAGCAGTACTTC. J is TRBJ2-7 and V is TRBV6-1; D may be TRBD1 or TRBD2 (5 bases each). The germline CDR1 and CDR2 sequences are MNHNS and SASEGT. The CDR3 length is 16 residues. Trimming removed 2 bases at V and 0 bases at J, with 14 bases between.